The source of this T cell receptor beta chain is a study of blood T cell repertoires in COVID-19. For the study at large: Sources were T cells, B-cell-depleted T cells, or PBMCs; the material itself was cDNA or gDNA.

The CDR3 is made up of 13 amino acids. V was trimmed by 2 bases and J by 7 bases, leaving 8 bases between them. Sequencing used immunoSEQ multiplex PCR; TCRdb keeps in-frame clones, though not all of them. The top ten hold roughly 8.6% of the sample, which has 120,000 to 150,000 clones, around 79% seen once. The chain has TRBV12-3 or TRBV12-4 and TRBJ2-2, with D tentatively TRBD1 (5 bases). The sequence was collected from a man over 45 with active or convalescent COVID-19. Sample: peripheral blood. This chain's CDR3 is CASSLIGDGELFF. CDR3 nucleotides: TGTGCCAGCAGTTTAATAGGGGACGGGGAGCTGTTTTTT.